The sequence of this TCR beta chain was determined in a study of cytomegalovirus exposure and HLA in healthy donors. Study-wide results and caveats: Common viral pathogens were later found to be apparently linked to several of the most significant clusters. A later analysis, which compared TCR beta chains of equal frequency, found the HLA-associated ones more clonally expanded. CMV serostatus stood as the only immune exposure information on hand.

The ends lost 4 bases at V and 8 bases at J; junction bases unmatched: 2. The CDR3 is 13 amino acids. Germline V gives CDR1 SGHDT, CDR2 YYEEEE. A remark on this clone: Its specificity is not known.

PCR involved 60 Vbeta and 13 Jbeta primers. Assay: immunoSEQ multiplex PCR; the TCRdb copy retains only in-frame clones and omits some. The table shows roughly 250,000 clones, with 84% occurring only once. The TCR comes from a woman between 35 and 50 years old in good health and CMV-seropositive. Sequenced sample: PBMCs. V gene TRBV5-6 combines with J gene TRBJ1-4, with TRBD1 matching 10 bases. The chain's CDR3 is CASSRDRGEKLFF. CDR3 DNA: TGTGCCAGCAGCCGGGACAGGGGCGAAAAACTGTTTTTT. Full variable domain (rest looked up from reference TRBV5-6 and TRBJ1-4): DAGVTQSPTHLIKTRGQQVTLRCSPKSGHDTVSWYQQALGQGPQFIFQYYEEEERQRGNFPDRFSGHQFPNYSSELNVNALLLGDSALYLCASSRDRGEKLFFGSGTQLSVL.